The 10 T cell receptor beta chains below come from one sample, sequenced in a study of T cells after posttransplantation cyclophosphamide. Control samples came 1 year after myeloablative marrow transplants with methotrexate plus calcineurin inhibitor. Some clones are missing from TCRdb's copy, which holds only in-frame ones; the method was immunoSEQ multiplex PCR. The table has roughly 23,000 clones, around 89% seen once; the top ten hold 8.2%. Sequencing was performed on PBMCs, taken after an allogeneic stem cell transplant with a calcineurin inhibitor and methotrexate. The receptors derive from a female patient between 50 and 59 years old who received an allogeneic stem cell transplant from an unrelated donor, was CMV-positive, and had chronic GVHD only. Some T cells may be supplied by the graft donor.

The rearrangement joins TRBV30 to TRBJ1-3; D gene unclear. CDR1 is GTSNPN and CDR2 is SVGIG in the germline V gene (reference sequence). This CDR3 spans 15 amino acids. Trimming left V 4 bases short and J 1 base short, with 14 bases between. In DNA form, the CDR3 reads TGTGCCTGGATCGGAGGAAACCCATCTGGAAACACCATATATTTT. This gives the protein CAWIGGNPSGNTIYF.

The gene calls are TRBV15 and TRBJ1-5; 8 bases fit TRBD1. With V trimmed by 9 bases and J by 5 bases, 6 bases remained unmatched. The CDR3 runs to 13 residues. Germline V CDR1 and CDR2: LNHNV, YYDKDF (reference sequence). The CDR3: CATRTGNDQPQHF. In DNA form, the CDR3 reads TGTGCCACGAGGACAGGGAACGATCAGCCCCAGCATTTT.

V usage is TRBV7-9 and J usage is TRBJ1-1; D unclear. The CDR3 consists of 14 residues. Trimming took off 2 bases at V and 10 bases at J, with 17 bases between the two ends. In germline, CDR1 is SEHNR, CDR2 FQNEAQ (reference sequence). In DNA, the CDR3 is TGTGCCAGCAGCTTAAGCCATCCACTCCTAAGAGCTTTCTTT. It specifies CASSLSHPLLRAFF.

The chain employs TRBV13 and TRBJ2-7; D possibly corresponds to TRBD1 (5 bases). With 5 bases removed from V and 2 bases from J, the gap between germline ends came to 22 bases. This CDR3 has 17 residues. Germline lookup yields CDR1 PRHDT and CDR2 FYEKMQ (reference sequence). The CDR3 DNA reads TGTGCCAGCAGCCCACTCCAGATGGGGCCAGGGCCCTACGAGCAGTACTTC. The encoded protein is CASSPLQMGPGPYEQYF. The full variable domain, completed using reference TRBV13 and TRBJ2-7, is AAGVIQSPRHLIKEKRETATLKCYPIPRHDTVYWYQQGPGQDPQFLISFYEKMQSDKGSIPDRFSAQQFSDYHSELNMSSLELGDSALYFCASSPLQMGPGPYEQYFGPGTRLTVT.

The genes are TRBV7-2 and TRBJ2-1; perhaps TRBD2 as D (6 bases). The CDR3 length is 15 residues. Between the trimmed V and J ends, which lost 1 base and 8 bases, there was a span of 15 bases. Germline CDR1 and CDR2: SGHTA and FQGNSA. CDR3 in amino acids: CASSLGPMEGHEQFF. The CDR3 bases are TGTGCCAGCAGCTTAGGGCCTATGGAGGGGCATGAGCAGTTCTTC. The whole variable domain, remainder taken from reference TRBV7-2 and TRBJ2-1, is GAGVSQSPSNKVTEKGKDVELRCDPISGHTALYWYRQSLGQGLEFLIYFQGNSAPDKSGLPSDRFSAERTGGSVSTLTIQRTQQEDSAVYLCASSLGPMEGHEQFFGPGTRLTVL.

V usage is TRBV7-8 and J usage is TRBJ2-7; D is possibly TRBD2 (6 bases). Trimming pared 4 bases from V and 6 bases from J, leaving 10 bases between. Germline CDR1 and CDR2: SGHVS and FQNEAQ. The CDR3 is 12 residues long. The CDR3 coding sequence is TGTGCCAGCAGCTCGTTGGGGGGCGAGCAGTACTTC. Amino acids: CASSSLGGEQYF. Looking up the rest from reference TRBV7-8 and TRBJ2-7 gives the full variable domain: GAGVSQSPRYKVAKRGQDVALRCDPISGHVSLFWYQQALGQGPEFLTYFQNEAQLDKSGLPSDRFFAERPEGSVSTLKIQRTQQEDSAVYLCASSSLGGEQYFGPGTRLTVT.

J is TRBJ2-1 and V is TRBV7-3; D is unresolved. CDR1 is SGHTA and CDR2 is FQGTGA in the germline V gene. The V end lost 2 bases, the J end lost 0 bases, and 5 bases lay between the germline ends. This CDR3 has 14 amino acids. The CDR3 nucleotides are TGTGCCAGCAGCTTAGGTAGCTCCTACAATGAGCAGTTCTTC. Amino acid sequence: CASSLGSSYNEQFF.

The chain carries TRBV7-3 and TRBJ2-1; TRBD1 matches at 9 bases. Germline V CDR1 and CDR2: SGHTA, FQGTGA. V trimming: 2 bases; J trimming: 4 bases; junction bases outside the gene matches: 0. This CDR3 contains 14 residues. CDR3 in amino acids: CASSLGTGYNEQFF. The CDR3, as DNA: TGTGCCAGCAGCTTAGGGACAGGGTACAATGAGCAGTTCTTC.

The V gene is TRBV5-4, the J gene TRBJ2-3; tentatively, D is TRBD2 (6 bases). The germline V gene encodes CDR1 SGHNT and CDR2 YYREEE (reference sequence). The V and J ends lost 2 bases and 6 bases respectively, with 13 bases between them. The CDR3 loop spans 14 amino acids. The CDR3 DNA is TGTGCCAGCAGCTTAAATCCAGGGAGGGATACGCAGTATTTT. This translates into CASSLNPGRDTQYF.

V gene TRBV29-1 combines with J gene TRBJ2-1, with TRBD2 matching over 8 bases. The trim removed 8 bases at V and 7 bases at J, leaving 10 bases unmatched. From germline, CDR1 is SQVTM and CDR2 ANQGSEA. CDR3 length: 13 amino acids. This CDR3 is CSLTSRGGNEQFF. The CDR3 DNA reads TGCAGCTTAACTAGCCGGGGGGGGAATGAGCAGTTCTTC.